A single sample is the source of the 4 T cell receptor beta chains below, sequenced in a study of T cell changes during pregnancy in multiple sclerosis. Sequenced by immunoSEQ multiplex PCR; TCRdb stores in-frame clones only, minus some. The profile shows around 70,000 clones, around 94% of them singletons. The sample consisted of peripheral blood, taken in the third trimester of pregnancy. The receptor source for this set is a female donor with multiple sclerosis, enrolled in a pregnancy study.

The chain carries TRBV6-5 and TRBJ1-4; D remains unclear. Looked up from germline, CDR1 is MNHEY and CDR2 is SVGAGI. The CDR3 contains 16 residues. Trimming pared 4 bases from V and 5 bases from J, leaving 17 bases between. In DNA form, the CDR3 reads TGTGCCAGCAGTTCCTCAGGCCTTGGAGACAATGAAAAACTGTTTTTT. Protein: CASSSSGLGDNEKLFF.

The chain couples TRBV4-3 to TRBJ2-3; maybe TRBD2 (6 bases). The CDR3 loop spans 16 amino acids. Trimming removed 2 bases at V and 1 base at J, with 13 bases between. Looked up from germline, CDR1 is LGHNA and CDR2 is YSLEER. DNA of the CDR3: TGCGCCAGCAGCCAAATCGTGGCTAGCGGCACAGATACGCAGTATTTT. It yields the protein CASSQIVASGTDTQYF.

The genes are TRBV11-1 and TRBJ2-3, with D perhaps matching TRBD1 (5 bases). CDR1 is SGHAT and CDR2 is FQDESV in the germline V gene (reference sequence). This CDR3 comprises 14 residues. V was cut by 3 bases and J by 3 bases, with 10 bases left in between. The chain's CDR3 is CASSFDAGTDTQYF. CDR3 DNA: TGTGCCAGCAGCTTTGATGCAGGGACAGATACGCAGTATTTT.

The chain uses TRBV29-1 and TRBJ2-7; 7 bases fit TRBD1. J was trimmed by 3 bases and V by 6 bases; bases with no gene match: 8. Germline V gives CDR1 SQVTM, CDR2 ANQGSEA. This CDR3 has 13 residues. CDR3 DNA sequence: TGCAGCGTCTCTCCCACAGGGGTCTACGAGCAGTACTTC. Its translation is CSVSPTGVYEQYF.